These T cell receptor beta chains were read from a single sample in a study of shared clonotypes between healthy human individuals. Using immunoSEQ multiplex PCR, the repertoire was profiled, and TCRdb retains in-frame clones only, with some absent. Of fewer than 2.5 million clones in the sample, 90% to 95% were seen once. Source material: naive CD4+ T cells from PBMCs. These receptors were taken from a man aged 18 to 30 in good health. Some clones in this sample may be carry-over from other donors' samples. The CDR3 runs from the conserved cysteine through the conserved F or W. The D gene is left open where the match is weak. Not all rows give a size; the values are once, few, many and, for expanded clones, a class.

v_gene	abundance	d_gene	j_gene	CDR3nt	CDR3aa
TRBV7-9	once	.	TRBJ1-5	TGTGCCAGCAGCCTAACCGTTGGCGGTAGCAATCAGCCCCAGCATTTT	CASSLTVGGSNQPQHF
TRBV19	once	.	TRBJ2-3	TGTGCCAGTAGCCCCCCTGTTGGTACGCAGTATTTT	CASSPPVGTQYF
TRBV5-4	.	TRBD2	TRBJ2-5	TGTGCCAGCAGCCTAGGGACTAGCGGGAGTGAGACCCAGTACTTC	CASSLGTSGSETQYF
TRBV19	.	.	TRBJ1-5	TGTGCCAGTAGTGTACAGGGCTCTCAGCCCCAGCATTTT	CASSVQGSQPQHF
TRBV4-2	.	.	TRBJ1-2	TGTGCCAGCAGCCCCTCAGGGGTCGACACGGACTATGGCTACACCTTC	CASSPSGVDTDYGYTF
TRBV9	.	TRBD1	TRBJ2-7	TGTGCCAGCAGCGTAGACAGGGGCGAGCAGTACTTC	CASSVDRGEQYF
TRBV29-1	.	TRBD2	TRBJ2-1	TGCAGCGTTGATATTAGCGGGAGTGGTGGTTCCTACAATGAGCAGTTCTTC	CSVDISGSGGSYNEQFF
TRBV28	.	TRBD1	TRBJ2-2	TGTGCCAGCAGTTTTCAAGGGACAGGGGGAACCGGGGAGCTGTTTTTT	CASSFQGTGGTGELFF
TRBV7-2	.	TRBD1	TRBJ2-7	TGTGCCAGCAGCAAAGAGAGGGGGCGGCAGTACTTC	CASSKERGRQYF
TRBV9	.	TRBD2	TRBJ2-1	TGTGCCAGCAGCCCCGAGGGCCTAGCGGGAGGGTTACGGGAGCAGTTCTTC	CASSPEGLAGGLREQFF
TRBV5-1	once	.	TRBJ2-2	TGCGCCAGCAGCTTGGACGGAGGGAGCACCGGGGAGCTGTTTTTT	CASSLDGGSTGELFF
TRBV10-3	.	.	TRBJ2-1	TGTGCCATCAGTGTTGGACAGACCTACTATTCAAATGAGCAGTTCTTC	CAISVGQTYYSNEQFF
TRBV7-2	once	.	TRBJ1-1	TGTGCCAGCAGCTTATTGGGTCTCCGGAACACTGAAGCTTTCTTT	CASSLLGLRNTEAFF
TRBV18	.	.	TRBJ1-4	TGTGCCAGCTCACCCGCAGGAGGAGGGGGGGAAAAACTGTTTTTT	CASSPAGGGGEKLFF
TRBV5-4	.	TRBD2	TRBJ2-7	TGTGCCAGCAGCCCTGGACTAGGCAGCTCCTACGAGCAGTACTTC	CASSPGLGSSYEQYF
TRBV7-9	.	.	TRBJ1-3	TGTGCCACTAGGGACTCTGGAAACACCATATATTTT	CATRDSGNTIYF
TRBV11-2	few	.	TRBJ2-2	TGTGCCAGCAGGCGTTGGGGTCTGGCGGCCGGGGAGCTGTTTTTT	CASRRWGLAAGELFF
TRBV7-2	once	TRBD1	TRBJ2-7	TGTGCCAGCAGCGTGCGGACAGGTAGGGAGCAGTACTTC	CASSVRTGREQYF
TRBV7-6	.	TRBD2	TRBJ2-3	TGTGCCAGCAGCCCCGGGCTAGCGGGACCCTGGGCGCAGTATTTT	CASSPGLAGPWAQYF
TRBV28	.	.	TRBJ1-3	TGTGCCAGCACCAGGACAGCCGGAAACACCATATATTTT	CASTRTAGNTIYF
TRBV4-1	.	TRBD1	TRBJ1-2	TGCGCCAGCAGCCAAGATAGGGCCCACAGGGGCGGCTACACCTTC	CASSQDRAHRGGYTF
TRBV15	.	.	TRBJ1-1	TGTGCCACCAGCAGAGGTTTCCAGAACACTGAAGCTTTCTTT	CATSRGFQNTEAFF
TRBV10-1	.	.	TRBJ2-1	TGCGCCAGCAGTGAGGGGTCCCTCCACCACAATGAGCAGTTCTTC	CASSEGSLHHNEQFF
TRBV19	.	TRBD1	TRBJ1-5	TGTGCCAGTAGGACTACAGGGGGCAATCAGCCCCAGCATTTT	CASRTTGGNQPQHF
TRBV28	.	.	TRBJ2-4	TGTGCCAGCAGTTCCGCCGAAACAGCACCCCACATTCAGTACTTC	CASSSAETAPHIQYF
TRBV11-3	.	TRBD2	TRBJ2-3	TGTGCCAGCAGCCCAGGACTAGCCGTAGATACGCAGTATTTT	CASSPGLAVDTQYF
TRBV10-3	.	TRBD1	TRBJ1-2	TGTGCCATCAGAGAGACAGGGAATAACTATGGCTACACCTTC	CAIRETGNNYGYTF
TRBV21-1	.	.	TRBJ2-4	TGTGCCAGCAGCAAACACGGCCCACAGGTAGCCAAAAACATTCAGTACTTC	CASSKHGPQVAKNIQYF
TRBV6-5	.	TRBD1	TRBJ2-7	TGTGCCAGCAGGCCAACAGGGGGTTCTTTCTACGAGCAGTACTTC	CASRPTGGSFYEQYF
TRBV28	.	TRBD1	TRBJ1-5	TGTGCCAGCAGTACGCAGGGGGCGAGTCAGCCCCAGCATTTT	CASSTQGASQPQHF
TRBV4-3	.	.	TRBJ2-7	TGCGCCAGCAGCCTTGCATACTCGACCTACGAGCAGTACTTC	CASSLAYSTYEQYF
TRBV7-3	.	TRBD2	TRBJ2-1	TGTGCCAGCAGCTTATTCGGCGGGAGCTCCTACAATGAGCAGTTCTTC	CASSLFGGSSYNEQFF
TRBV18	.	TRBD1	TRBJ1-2	TGTGCCAGCTCACCACCGTCTGGGACAGCTTATGGCTACACCTTC	CASSPPSGTAYGYTF
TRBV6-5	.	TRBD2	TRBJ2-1	TGTGCCAGCAGCCCGACTAGCGGGAGGTTTAATGAGCAGTTCTTC	CASSPTSGRFNEQFF
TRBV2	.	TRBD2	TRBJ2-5	TGTGCCAGCAGTGGCAATAGCGGGAGGGCAGAGACCCAGTACTTC	CASSGNSGRAETQYF
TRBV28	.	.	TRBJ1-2	TGTGCCAGCAGTTCATCGGGACCCGGAATCTATGGCTACACCTTC	CASSSSGPGIYGYTF
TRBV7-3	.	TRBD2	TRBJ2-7	TGTGCCAGCAGCTTAAGCCTAGCGGGGGGTACCTACGAGCAGTACTTC	CASSLSLAGGTYEQYF
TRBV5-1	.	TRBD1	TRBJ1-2	TGCGCCAGCAGCCCAGACAGGGCCCTCTCTGGCTACACCTTC	CASSPDRALSGYTF
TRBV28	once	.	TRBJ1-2	TGTGCCAGCAGTTTCGGGTACGACTATGGCTACACCTTC	CASSFGYDYGYTF
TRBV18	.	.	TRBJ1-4	TGTGCCAGCTCACCAGACAGCGCAACTAATGAAAAACTGTTTTTT	CASSPDSATNEKLFF
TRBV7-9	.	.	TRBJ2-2	TGTGCCAGCAGCCCGAAGGGGTTTACCGGGGAGCTGTTTTTT	CASSPKGFTGELFF
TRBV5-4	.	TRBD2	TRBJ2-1	TGTGCCAGCAGCCTGACTAGCCCCAGCTCCTACAATGAGCAGTTCTTC	CASSLTSPSSYNEQFF
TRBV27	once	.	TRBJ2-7	TGTGCCAGCAGTTTTCCCCCCTCCTACGAGCAGTACTTC	CASSFPPSYEQYF
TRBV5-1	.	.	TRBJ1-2	TGCGCCAGCAGCTTGGCCCCGACAGTGCTCTATGGCTACACCTTC	CASSLAPTVLYGYTF
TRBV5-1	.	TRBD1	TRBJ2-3	TGCGCCAGCACCTTTTTCGGACAGGATATCACAGATACGCAGTATTTT	CASTFFGQDITDTQYF
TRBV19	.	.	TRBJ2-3	TGTGCCAGTAGTATAGATAACGGGGCGCAGTATTTT	CASSIDNGAQYF
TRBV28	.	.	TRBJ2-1	TGTGCCAGCAGTTTCGGCAGGGGCGCGCGGGGTAGCTCCTACAATGAGCAGTTCTTC	CASSFGRGARGSSYNEQFF
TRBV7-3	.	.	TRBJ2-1	TGTGCCAGCAGCTTATCCAGGACCTACTACAATGAGCAGTTCTTC	CASSLSRTYYNEQFF
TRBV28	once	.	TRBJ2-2	TGTGCCAGCGGCAGCGGCGGCCCGGGGGAGCTGTTTTTT	CASGSGGPGELFF
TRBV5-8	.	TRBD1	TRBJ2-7	TGTGCCGGCCAGGGGGTTTACGAGCAGTACTTC	CAGQGVYEQYF
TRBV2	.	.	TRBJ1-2	TGTGCCAGCAGTGAAAGGCGGGGGAACTATGGCTACACCTTC	CASSERRGNYGYTF
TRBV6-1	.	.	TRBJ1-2	TGTGCCAGCAGTGTGCCGGGACGGCTATATGGCTACACCTTC	CASSVPGRLYGYTF
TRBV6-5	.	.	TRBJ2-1	TGTGCCAGCAGCCTACTCGGAGGGGGCGTGCAGTTCTTC	CASSLLGGGVQFF
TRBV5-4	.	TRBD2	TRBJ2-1	TGTGCCAGCAGCTTGAGGACTAGCGGAAACAATGAGCAGTTCTTC	CASSLRTSGNNEQFF
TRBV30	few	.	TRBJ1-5	TGTGCCTGGAGTGTACGTGGGGATCAGCCCCAGCATTTT	CAWSVRGDQPQHF